The 9 T cell receptor beta chains presented below share a single source sample, sequenced in a study of OX40 agonist ivuxolimab in advanced cancers. The protocol was immunoSEQ multiplex PCR, while the TCRdb copy is restricted to in-frame clones and leaves out a portion. The sample yields roughly 80,000 clones, around 85% seen once. This specimen was CD4+ or CD8+ T cells sorted from blood, taken in a trial of the OX40 agonist ivuxolimab. These receptor sequences come from an adult with an advanced solid tumor such as melanoma, head and neck, liver or kidney cancer.

The V gene is TRBV2, the J gene TRBJ2-4, with a weak D call TRBD2 (5 bases). With 1 base removed from V and 0 bases from J, the gap between germline ends came to 10 bases. The germline gives CDR1 SNHLY, CDR2 FYNNEI. This CDR3 comprises 16 residues. The CDR3 DNA is TGTGCCAGCAGTGAAGGAGGGCTGGGAGCCAAAAACATTCAGTACTTC. Amino acids: CASSEGGLGAKNIQYF.

This clone has only one observation. V is TRBV18 and J is TRBJ2-6; D is unclear. Per germline, CDR1 KGHSH and CDR2 LQKENI. The CDR3 loop spans 14 amino acids. V was cut by 6 bases and J by 0 bases, with 6 bases left in between. CDR3 protein: CASSPLSGANVLTF. The CDR3 coding sequence is TGTGCCAGCTCCCCCCTCTCTGGGGCCAACGTCCTGACTTTC. The variable domain in full, with the rest retrieved from reference TRBV18 and TRBJ2-6, is NAGVMQNPRHLVRRRGQEARLRCSPMKGHSHVYWYRQLPEEGLKFMVYLQKENIIDESGMPKERFSAEFPKEGPSILRIQQVVRGDSAAYFCASSPLSGANVLTFGAGSRLTVL.

The J gene is TRBJ2-1, the V gene TRBV11-2; D ambiguous. The CDR3 spans 11 residues. Per germline, CDR1 SGHAT and CDR2 FQNNGV. Trimming stripped 2 bases from V and 15 bases from J, with 11 bases between. The CDR3 DNA follows: TGTGCCAGCAGCTTAACGGAGCTCCGGTTCTTC. Translation: CASSLTELRFF.

The chain recombines TRBV11-2 with TRBJ2-6; D gene ambiguous. The CDR3 totals 15 residues. Germline CDR1 is SGHAT and CDR2 is FQNNGV. Trimming took off 5 bases at V and 0 bases at J, with 8 bases between the two ends. CDR3: CASSRQVSGANVLTF. DNA for the CDR3: TGTGCCAGCAGCCGACAAGTCTCTGGGGCCAACGTCCTGACTTTC.

V gene TRBV10-2 combines with J gene TRBJ2-2; possibly TRBD1 for D (6 bases). Germline V gene lookup returns CDR1 WSHSY and CDR2 SAAADI. The CDR3 has 15 residues. V lost 2 bases, J lost 4 bases, and 11 bases lay in between. CDR3 bases: TGCGCCAGCAGTGAGCAGGGGCGATCCACCGGGGAGCTGTTTTTT. Amino acid sequence: CASSEQGRSTGELFF.

In nucleotides, the CDR3 is TGTGCCATCAAGGGAGGGGGCTATGGCTACACCTTC. Its protein product is CAIKGGGYGYTF. The chain combines TRBV10-3 with TRBJ1-2, with D perhaps matching TRBD1 (6 bases). V was clipped by 7 bases and J by 4 bases, with 10 bases between them. The CDR3 is 12 amino acids. Germline V gives CDR1 ENHRY, CDR2 SYGVKD.

The chain joins TRBV2 to TRBJ2-5; 8 bases are a match to TRBD1. J was trimmed by 5 bases and V by 5 bases; bases with no gene match: 7. The CDR3 consists of 14 residues. Germline CDR1 SNHLY, CDR2 FYNNEI. Written as DNA, the CDR3 is TGTGCCAGCAGTCCCGGACAGGGTGGGGAGACCCAGTACTTC. As protein: CASSPGQGGETQYF. Using reference TRBV2 and TRBJ2-5 for the parts outside the CDR3, the full variable domain is EPEVTQTPSHQVTQMGQEVILRCVPISNHLYFYWYRQILGQKVEFLVSFYNNEISEKSEIFDDQFSVERPDGSNFTLKIRSTKLEDSAMYFCASSPGQGGETQYFGPGTRLLVL.

V gene TRBV2 combines with J gene TRBJ2-1; D may be TRBD2 (5 bases). Germline V gene lookup returns CDR1 SNHLY and CDR2 FYNNEI. This CDR3 is 15 amino acids long. V lost 6 bases, J lost 2 bases, and 14 bases lay in between. The CDR3 nucleotides are TGTGCCAGCAGGGCTGTCGCGGGTGCCTACAATGAGCAGTTCTTC. This sequence encodes CASRAVAGAYNEQFF.

This sequence joins TRBV7-3 and TRBJ1-2; D gene unclear. V was shortened by 0 bases and J by 5 bases, with 7 bases between the two germline ends. CDR1 is SGHTA, CDR2 FQGTGA, per germline. The CDR3 is made up of 13 amino acids. The CDR3 coding sequence is TGTGCCAGCAGCTTAACCCCGGGGTATGGCTACACCTTC. Residues: CASSLTPGYGYTF.